A selection of T cell receptor beta chains follows, all from one sample in a study of T cell responses to AZD1222 COVID-19 vaccine. The table came from immunoSEQ multiplex PCR; TCRdb's copy has only in-frame clones and leaves some out. The sample has around 44,000 clones; about 86% are singletons. The sample consisted of peripheral blood, taken 28 days after the second AZD1222 dose. These receptors originate from an adult who received the AZD1222 COVID-19 vaccine. Both conserved end residues are part of each CDR3. A D gene is named only where the DNA matches it firmly. Clone size is not always given. Where it is, it says once, few, many or a class for expanded clones.

J gene: TRBJ1-2; clone size: -; D gene: -; V gene: TRBV7-3; CDR3 DNA: TGTGCCAGCAGCTTAGGAGTCGGGGATGGCTACACCTTC; CDR3 protein: CASSLGVGDGYTF
J gene: TRBJ2-1; clone size: -; D gene: TRBD2; V gene: TRBV5-1; CDR3 DNA: TGCGCCAGCAGCTTGGCTAGCGGACGCTCCTACAATGAGCAGTTCTTC; CDR3 protein: CASSLASGRSYNEQFF
J gene: TRBJ2-6; clone size: -; D gene: -; V gene: TRBV9; CDR3 DNA: TGTGCCAGCAGACCCTGGGGGGCCAACGTCCTGACTTTC; CDR3 protein: CASRPWGANVLTF
J gene: TRBJ1-1; clone size: -; D gene: -; V gene: TRBV28; CDR3 DNA: TGTGCCAGCAGGAGGGACACTGAAGCTTTCTTT; CDR3 protein: CASRRDTEAFF
J gene: TRBJ1-1; clone size: few; D gene: -; V gene: TRBV7-5; CDR3 DNA: TGTGTCAGAAGCTGTCGGGACACTGAAGCTTTCTTT; CDR3 protein: CVRSCRDTEAFF
J gene: TRBJ2-7; clone size: -; D gene: TRBD1; V gene: TRBV20-1; CDR3 DNA: TGCAGTGCTAGTGGGTCAAACCGGGACAGGAACTACGAGCAGTACTTC; CDR3 protein: CSASGSNRDRNYEQYF
J gene: TRBJ2-1; clone size: -; D gene: -; V gene: TRBV5-1; CDR3 DNA: TGCGCCAGCAGCTTGGTTCCTGTGGGCGATGAGCAGTTCTTC; CDR3 protein: CASSLVPVGDEQFF
J gene: TRBJ2-1; clone size: -; D gene: TRBD2; V gene: TRBV4-3; CDR3 DNA: TGCGCCAGCAGCCTCCGGACTAGCGGCAATGAGCAGTTCTTC; CDR3 protein: CASSLRTSGNEQFF
J gene: TRBJ2-7; clone size: -; D gene: -; V gene: TRBV7-2; CDR3 DNA: TGTGCCAGCAGAACTACGGGACAATCCTACGAGCAGTACTTC; CDR3 protein: CASRTTGQSYEQYF
J gene: TRBJ2-1; clone size: -; D gene: TRBD2; V gene: TRBV5-8; CDR3 DNA: TGTGCCAGTCCCGGGACTAACGACAATGAGCAGTTCTTC; CDR3 protein: CASPGTNDNEQFF
J gene: TRBJ2-4; clone size: -; D gene: TRBD2; V gene: TRBV10-2; CDR3 DNA: TGCGCCAGCAGTGACCCTCCGGGACTAGCGGATAACCTAGCCAAAAACATTCAGTACTTC; CDR3 protein: CASSDPPGLADNLAKNIQYF
J gene: TRBJ2-7; clone size: -; D gene: -; V gene: TRBV6-5; CDR3 DNA: TGTGCCAGCAGTTACACAGGGAACATAGCCTACGAGCAGTACTTC; CDR3 protein: CASSYTGNIAYEQYF
J gene: TRBJ1-5; clone size: once; D gene: -; V gene: TRBV16; CDR3 DNA: TGTGCCAGCAGCCGGGGTAGCAATCAGCCCCAGCATTTT; CDR3 protein: CASSRGSNQPQHF
J gene: TRBJ2-7; clone size: -; D gene: -; V gene: TRBV6-2/TRBV6-3; CDR3 DNA: TGTGCCAGCAGTGTCGCTGGGGAGCAGTACTTC; CDR3 protein: CASSVAGEQYF
J gene: TRBJ2-6; clone size: -; D gene: TRBD1; V gene: TRBV5-5; CDR3 DNA: TGTGCCAGCAGCAGGACAGGGGGCTCTGGGGCCAACGTCCTGACTTTC; CDR3 protein: CASSRTGGSGANVLTF
J gene: TRBJ2-1; clone size: -; D gene: -; V gene: TRBV7-2; CDR3 DNA: TGTGCCAGCAGCCCCTCCGTACAGTCCTACAATGAGCAGTTCTTC; CDR3 protein: CASSPSVQSYNEQFF
J gene: TRBJ1-6; clone size: -; D gene: -; V gene: TRBV11-3; CDR3 DNA: TGTGCCAGCAGCTTAGATCGGAATTCACCCCTCCACTTT; CDR3 protein: CASSLDRNSPLHF
J gene: TRBJ2-1; clone size: -; D gene: -; V gene: TRBV27; CDR3 DNA: TGTGCCAGCGGCGACATTAACTACAATGAGCAGTTCTTC; CDR3 protein: CASGDINYNEQFF
J gene: TRBJ2-1; clone size: -; D gene: TRBD2; V gene: TRBV7-3; CDR3 DNA: TGTGCCAGCAGCTTAATTGGTCCTAGCGGGAGTCCCCTGAGCTCCTACAATGAGCAGTTCTTC; CDR3 protein: CASSLIGPSGSPLSSYNEQFF
J gene: TRBJ2-7; clone size: -; D gene: -; V gene: TRBV11-2; CDR3 DNA: TGTGCCAGCAGCTTAGTACTACCGTACGAGCAGTACTTC; CDR3 protein: CASSLVLPYEQYF
J gene: TRBJ1-1; clone size: -; D gene: -; V gene: TRBV29-1; CDR3 DNA: TGCAGCGTTGCGGGACGCCAGACCCATGAAGCTTTCTTT; CDR3 protein: CSVAGRQTHEAFF
J gene: TRBJ1-4; clone size: -; D gene: -; V gene: TRBV2; CDR3 DNA: TGTGCCAGCAGTGATCCAGGGCGGGGAAAACTGTTTTTT; CDR3 protein: CASSDPGRGKLFF
J gene: TRBJ2-5; clone size: -; D gene: TRBD1; V gene: TRBV5-6; CDR3 DNA: TGTGCCAGCAGAAAAGACAGGGCGGAGACCCAGTACTTC; CDR3 protein: CASRKDRAETQYF
J gene: TRBJ1-2; clone size: -; D gene: -; V gene: TRBV27; CDR3 DNA: TGTGCCAGCAGTTTAAAGGGCAGGGCTTTTGGCTACACCTTC; CDR3 protein: CASSLKGRAFGYTF
J gene: TRBJ2-7; clone size: -; D gene: -; V gene: TRBV3-1/TRBV3-2; CDR3 DNA: TGTGCCAGCAGCCAGGAACTAGCAGGGGGTTCCTACGAGCAGTACTTC; CDR3 protein: CASSQELAGGSYEQYF
J gene: TRBJ2-6; clone size: -; D gene: -; V gene: TRBV5-8; CDR3 DNA: TGTGCCAGCAGCTTCTCGACAGGCCCTCTCTCTGGGGCCAACGTCCTGACTTTC; CDR3 protein: CASSFSTGPLSGANVLTF
J gene: TRBJ2-2; clone size: large; D gene: TRBD1; V gene: TRBV27; CDR3 DNA: TGTGCCAGCAGTTCCATTGACAGGGCGAACACCGGGGAGCTGTTTTTT; CDR3 protein: CASSSIDRANTGELFF
J gene: TRBJ2-3; clone size: -; D gene: -; V gene: TRBV24-1; CDR3 DNA: TGTGCCACCAGTGATGGCGGGATCACAGATACGCAGTATTTT; CDR3 protein: CATSDGGITDTQYF